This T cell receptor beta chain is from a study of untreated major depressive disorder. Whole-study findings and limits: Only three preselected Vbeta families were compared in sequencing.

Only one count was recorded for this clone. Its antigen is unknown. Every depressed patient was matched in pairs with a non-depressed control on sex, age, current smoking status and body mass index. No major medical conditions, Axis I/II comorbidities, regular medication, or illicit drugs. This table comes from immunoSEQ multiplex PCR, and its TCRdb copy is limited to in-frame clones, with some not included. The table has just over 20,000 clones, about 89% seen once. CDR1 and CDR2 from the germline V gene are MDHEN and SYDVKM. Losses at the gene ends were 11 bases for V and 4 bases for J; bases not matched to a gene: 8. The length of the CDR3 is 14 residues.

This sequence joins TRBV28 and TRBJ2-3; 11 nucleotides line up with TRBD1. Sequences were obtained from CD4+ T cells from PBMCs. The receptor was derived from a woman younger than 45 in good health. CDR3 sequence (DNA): TGTGCCGGAAAAGGACAGGGGGCTTCAGATACGCAGTATTTT. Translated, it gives CAGKGQGASDTQYF.